A single sample is the source of the 24 T cell receptor beta chains below, sequenced in a study of blood T cells in healthy people across ages. A second PCR, run for 7 to 11 cycles, used a sample-barcoded 5' primer plus a J-beta primer mix. Using its own MiXCR run on the 5' RACE reads, TCRdb lists one record per CDR3 protein. The profile shows 910,000 or so distinct CDR3 sequences, about 51% of them singletons. The sample taken for sequencing was blood. The receptors originated from an older woman in good health.

The rearrangement joins TRBV11-2 to TRBJ1-4, with D perhaps TRBD1 (5 bases). Trimming cost V 6 bases and J 4 bases, with 15 bases left between them. CDR3 length: 15 residues. Per the germline V gene, CDR1 is SGHAT and CDR2 is FQNNGV. The CDR3 sequence is CASRRVGGNNEKLFF. In DNA, the CDR3 is TGTGCCAGCAGGCGGGTGGGGGGGAATAATGAAAAACTGTTTTTT.

A few counts support this clonotype. V and J are TRBV20-1 and TRBJ2-1; D could derive from TRBD1 or TRBD2 (6 bases each). The J call may be wrong; the DNA end is better matched by TRBJ2-7. Germline CDR1 DFQATT, CDR2 SNEGSKA (reference sequence). This CDR3 is 14 amino acids long. The DNA for the CDR3 is TGCAGTGCTAGAGTCCAGGGGACTCAACAGGAGCAGTACTTC. Translating it yields CSARVQGTQQEQYF.

This clonotype was counted a few times. The rearrangement joins TRBV4-1 to TRBJ2-7, with D perhaps matching TRBD1 (6 bases). CDR1 is MGHRA and CDR2 is YSYEKL in the germline V gene. V gave up 2 bases and J gave up 3 bases, with 11 bases separating them. This CDR3 has 14 residues. In DNA form, the CDR3 reads TGCGCCAGCAGCCAACCAGGGGCAGACTACGAGCAGTACTTC. Amino acid sequence: CASSQPGADYEQYF.

This chain uses TRBV11-2 with TRBJ2-3; perhaps D is TRBD1 or TRBD2 (6 bases each). Trimming pared 5 bases from V and 1 base from J, leaving 13 bases between. The CDR3 loop spans 15 amino acids. Germline V gene data show CDR1 as SGHAT and CDR2 as FQNNGV. The CDR3 bases are TGTGCCAGCAGCGGCAGGGGACTCGGCACAGATACGCAGTATTTT. This gives the protein CASSGRGLGTDTQYF.

CDR3 sequence reads: CSAGDGYYEQYF. CDR3 in DNA: TGCAGTGCGGGGGACGGTTACTACGAGCAGTACTTC. The J gene is TRBJ2-7, the V gene TRBV20-1; D might be TRBD1 or TRBD2, each matching 5 bases. This CDR3 region has 12 residues. V lost 6 bases to trimming and J lost 3 bases, with 12 bases between them. Germline CDR1 reads DFQATT; CDR2 reads SNEGSKA (reference sequence).

This clonotype was counted only a few times. This rearrangement joins TRBV30 to TRBJ2-3; 9 bases line up with TRBD1. CDR3 length equals 14 residues. The V gene's germline CDR1 is GTSNPN and CDR2 SVGIG (reference sequence). After removal of 2 bases from V and 4 bases from J, the junction contained 4 bases not matched to a gene. The CDR3 bases are TGTGCCTGGAGTTCGGGACAGGGCTCAGATACGCAGTATTTT. Protein sequence: CAWSSGQGSDTQYF.

The chain couples TRBV7-9 to TRBJ1-1, with 7 bases fitting TRBD1. The CDR3 has 16 amino acids. Germline assignment: CDR1 SEHNR and CDR2 FQNEAQ (reference sequence). With V trimmed by 0 bases and J by 2 bases, 6 bases remained unmatched. CDR3 bases: TGTGCCAGCAGCTTAGCGCTCGGGACAGATAACACTGAAGCTTTCTTT. It encodes CASSLALGTDNTEAFF. Drawing the rest from reference TRBV7-9 and TRBJ1-1, the complete variable domain is DTGVSQNPRHKITKRGQNVTFRCDPISEHNRLYWYRQTLGQGPEFLTYFQNEAQLEKSRLLSDRFSAERPKGSFSTLEIQRTEQGDSAMYLCASSLALGTDNTEAFFGQGTRLTVV.

The J gene is TRBJ2-2, the V gene TRBV29-1; D remains ambiguous. Germline V gene sequence: CDR1 SQVTM, CDR2 ANQGSEA. The CDR3 runs 15 residues. V shed 3 bases and J shed 6 bases, with 17 bases lying between them. The DNA of the CDR3 is TGCAGCGTTGATGTCGTTTTGGGGAATGCCGGGGAGCTGTTTTTT. This translates into CSVDVVLGNAGELFF.

The chain employs TRBV19 and TRBJ2-3, with D possibly matching TRBD1 (5 bases). V gave up 3 bases and J gave up 5 bases, with 9 bases separating them. The CDR3 is made up of 13 amino acids. The germline CDR1 and CDR2 sequences are LNHDA and SQIVND (reference sequence). CDR3 sequence (DNA): TGTGCCAGTAGTATCCAGGGCGGAGATACGCAGTATTTT. Its translation is CASSIQGGDTQYF.

The chain carries TRBV7-9 and TRBJ2-3; TRBD1 agrees at 7 bases. This CDR3 comprises 14 residues. CDR1 is SEHNR, CDR2 FQNEAQ, per germline (reference sequence). The J segment lost 1 base and the V segment lost 5 bases, leaving 3 bases of the junction unmatched. For the CDR3, the DNA is TGTGCCAGCAGCGCTGGACAGGGCACAGATACGCAGTATTTT. Protein sequence: CASSAGQGTDTQYF. Together with reference TRBV7-9 and TRBJ2-3, the CDR3 gives the full variable domain: DTGVSQNPRHKITKRGQNVTFRCDPISEHNRLYWYRQTLGQGPEFLTYFQNEAQLEKSRLLSDRFSAERPKGSFSTLEIQRTEQGDSAMYLCASSAGQGTDTQYFGPGTRLTVL.

The sample holds one count of this clonotype. V usage is TRBV3-1 and J usage is TRBJ2-1; D perhaps matches TRBD1 (5 bases). Germline V gives CDR1 LGHDT, CDR2 YNNKEL (reference sequence). CDR3 length equals 14 residues. The germline V and J ends were trimmed by 4 bases and 2 bases, with 9 bases remaining between them. The CDR3 spells CASSRKGAYNEQFF. The CDR3 DNA reads TGTGCCAGCAGCCGCAAAGGGGCCTACAATGAGCAGTTCTTC.

V usage is TRBV27 and J usage is TRBJ2-3; D call uncertain. The germline gives CDR1 MNHEY, CDR2 SMNVEV (reference sequence). V was pared by 6 bases and J by 2 bases, with 18 bases between. This CDR3 spans 16 amino acids. The CDR3 loop reads CASSPGPPPYTDTQYF. CDR3 nucleotide sequence: TGTGCCAGCAGCCCGGGCCCTCCTCCGTACACAGATACGCAGTATTTT.

This clonotype was seen only a few times. The V gene is TRBV10-3, the J gene TRBJ2-5; D is unresolved. CDR1 ENHRY and CDR2 SYGVKD come from the germline V gene. CDR3 length equals 13 residues. Trimming removed 2 bases from V and 3 bases from J, with 7 bases in between. CDR3 sequence: CAISEHTEETQYF. CDR3 in DNA: TGTGCCATCAGTGAGCACACTGAAGAGACCCAGTACTTC.

V usage is TRBV7-2 and J usage is TRBJ2-3; D gene ambiguous. Germline V gene sequence: CDR1 SGHTA, CDR2 FQGNSA. This CDR3 spans 16 amino acids. The V and J ends lost 1 base and 0 bases respectively, with 11 bases between them. In DNA, the CDR3 is TGTGCCAGCAGCTTAGGAGCACCACCTAGCACAGATACGCAGTATTTT. Its translation is CASSLGAPPSTDTQYF.

The genes are TRBV12-1 and TRBJ2-3; TRBD2 is taken as the D call from the table, unchecked against the DNA. TRBV12-1 is shown as a pseudogene. This CDR3 has 12 amino acids. This CDR3 reads CARGRGTDTQYF. The CDR3 DNA sequence: TGTGCACGCGGGAGGGGCACAGATACGCAGTATTTT.

This sequence joins TRBV7-2 and TRBJ1-5, with 8 bases lining up with TRBD1. V dropped 1 base and J dropped 0; count of bases not matched to a gene: 5. CDR3 length: 17 residues. CDR1 is SGHTA and CDR2 is FQGNSA in the germline V gene. The CDR3 nucleotides read TGTGCCAGCAGCTTAGATGGGCAGGGGGCTAGCAATCAGCCCCAGCATTTT. Protein: CASSLDGQGASNQPQHF.

With regard to this clonotype: A much larger clone is a single base away; this may be a read error. This chain uses TRBV5-4 with TRBJ2-1, with D unresolved. Germline CDR1 is SGHNT and CDR2 is YYREEE (reference sequence). The germline V and J ends were trimmed by 2 bases and 0 bases, with 12 bases remaining between them. The CDR3 is 16 residues long. The CDR3 region is CASSFFLPGSYNEQFF. The DNA for the CDR3 is TGTGCCAGCAGCTTCTTCCTTCCAGGCTCCTACAATGAGCAGTTCTTC.

V gene TRBV5-1 combines with J gene TRBJ2-7, with 9 bases matching TRBD2. Trimming at V came to 2 bases and at J to 5 bases, leaving 5 bases not matched to a gene. Germline CDR1 is SGHRS and CDR2 is YFSETQ. CDR3 length: 14 amino acids. The CDR3 DNA reads TGCGCCAGCAGCTTTTCTAGCGGGGACCACGAGCAGTACTTC. It yields the protein CASSFSSGDHEQYF.

The chain has TRBV9 and TRBJ2-7; a possible D gene is TRBD2 (6 bases). The ends were cut back, 3 bases at V and 12 bases at J, with 13 bases in the middle. Germline V gene lookup returns CDR1 SGDLS and CDR2 YYNGEE. The CDR3 covers 11 residues. CDR3 loop: CASSGEDRRYF. In DNA form, the CDR3 reads TGTGCCAGCAGCGGGGAGGACCGGCGGTACTTC.

This clonotype was seen a few times. The genes are TRBV25-1 and TRBJ1-2; D ambiguous. Trimming removed 3 bases at V and 4 bases at J, with 15 bases between. The CDR3 is 15 residues long. The germline V gene has CDR1 MGHDK and CDR2 SYGVNS. The CDR3: CASSDYGFSGYGYTF. DNA for the CDR3: TGTGCCAGCAGTGATTACGGTTTCTCGGGCTATGGCTACACCTTC.

The chain links TRBV24-1 to TRBJ2-5, with D uncertain. Germline assignment: CDR1 KGHDR and CDR2 SFDVKD. Trimming took off 5 bases at V and 0 bases at J, with 6 bases between the two ends. The CDR3 is made up of 13 amino acids. CDR3 sequence (DNA): TGTGCCACCAGTGTAGGGTACCAAGAGACCCAGTACTTC. Amino acid sequence: CATSVGYQETQYF.

The chain couples TRBV11-2 to TRBJ2-1; TRBD2 agrees at 11 bases. The J call may not be correct, given that the DNA end is closer to TRBJ2-7. The CDR3 runs 16 residues. Germline V CDR1 and CDR2: SGHAT, FQNNGV. CDR3 protein: CASSLTSGASYNEQYF. In DNA, the CDR3 is TGTGCCAGCAGCTTGACTAGCGGGGCCTCCTACAATGAGCAGTACTTC.

The J gene is TRBJ1-1, the V gene TRBV6-2 or TRBV6-3; tentative D call: TRBD1 (5 bases). Germline-derived CDR1 and CDR2 are MNHEY and SVGEGT. This CDR3 has 14 amino acids. V was cut by 3 bases and J by 4 bases, with 12 bases left in between. CDR3 coding DNA: TGTGCCAGCAGTTATGGCAGGGCGAGCACTGAAGCTTTCTTT. Amino acid sequence: CASSYGRASTEAFF.

As to this clonotype: The junction differs from germline at one of its ends, possibly a read error. CDR3 protein: CASSSPSVGADTQYF. DNA of the CDR3: TGTGCCAGCAGTTCCCCGTCTGTGGGAGCAGATACGCAATATTTT. The V gene is TRBV12-3 or TRBV12-4, the J gene TRBJ2-3, with D perhaps TRBD2 (5 bases). This CDR3 spans 15 amino acids.